These 7 T cell receptor beta chains were sequenced from one sample in a study of blood T cell repertoires in COVID-19. Measured with immunoSEQ multiplex PCR; TCRdb has only the in-frame clones, and not every one. The sample lists just under 20,000 clones; approximately 91% were seen once. Specimen: peripheral blood. Receptors originate from a human donor in a cohort sampled during active COVID-19.

This clone was recorded once. J is TRBJ1-1 and V is TRBV2; maybe TRBD1 (5 bases). Germline lookup yields CDR1 SNHLY and CDR2 FYNNEI. V gave up 4 bases and J gave up 6 bases, with 9 bases separating them. The CDR3 has 12 residues. DNA for the CDR3: TGTGCCAGCAGTGGGCAGGGCCCTGAAGCTTTCTTT. Translating gives CASSGQGPEAFF.

The V and J genes are TRBV18 and TRBJ1-1, with 8 nucleotides matching TRBD1. V shed 3 bases, J shed 0 bases, and the junction held 6 bases outside the gene matches. The CDR3 spans 16 residues. Looked up from germline, CDR1 is KGHSH and CDR2 is LQKENI. Here the CDR3 DNA reads TGTGCCAGCTCACCCGGACAGGGATTGATGAACACTGAAGCTTTCTTT. The encoded protein is CASSPGQGLMNTEAFF.

This chain links TRBV19 with TRBJ2-1; 8 nucleotides align to TRBD2. V was clipped by 7 bases and J by 7 bases; unmatched bases: 9. CDR3 length: 14 residues. Germline V lookup: CDR1 LNHDA, CDR2 SQIVND (reference sequence). The CDR3 DNA is TGTGCCAGTAAAGTGTCGGGGGGGCCTAATGAGCAGTTCTTC. This codes for CASKVSGGPNEQFF. The complete variable domain, with remaining parts taken from reference TRBV19 and TRBJ2-1, reads DGGITQSPKYLFRKEGQNVTLSCEQNLNHDAMYWYRQDPGQGLRLIYYSQIVNDFQKGDIAEGYSVSREKKESFPLTVTSAQKNPTAFYLCASKVSGGPNEQFFGPGTRLTVL.

V and J are TRBV7-8 and TRBJ2-7; tentatively, D is TRBD2 (6 bases). With 5 bases removed from V and 2 bases from J, the gap between germline ends came to 13 bases. Germline V gene lookup returns CDR1 SGHVS and CDR2 FQNEAQ. The CDR3 is 14 amino acids. In DNA, the CDR3 is TGTGCCAGCAGCGCCGGGACTTATACCTACGAGCAGTACTTC. This encodes CASSAGTYTYEQYF.

The chain couples TRBV2 to TRBJ1-1; tentative D call: TRBD1 (6 bases). Germline CDR1 is SNHLY and CDR2 is FYNNEI. Trimming took 6 bases from V and 4 from J, leaving 21 bases between them. The CDR3 is made up of 16 amino acids. CDR3 in amino acids: CASSEWPMGAATEAFF. The CDR3 region has the DNA TGTGCCAGCAGCGAGTGGCCGATGGGGGCCGCCACTGAAGCTTTCTTT. The full variable domain, rest sourced from reference TRBV2 and TRBJ1-1, is EPEVTQTPSHQVTQMGQEVILRCVPISNHLYFYWYRQILGQKVEFLVSFYNNEISEKSEIFDDQFSVERPDGSNFTLKIRSTKLEDSAMYFCASSEWPMGAATEAFFGQGTRLTVV.

The rearrangement uses TRBV5-4 and TRBJ2-5; 10 bases are a match to TRBD2. Trimming took 5 bases from V and 5 from J; bases not matched to a gene: 6. Germline CDR1 and CDR2: SGHNT and YYREEE (reference sequence). The CDR3 is 14 amino acids. In DNA form, the CDR3 reads TGTGCCAGCAGTACCGGGACTAGCGCCGAGACCCAGTACTTC. The encoded protein is CASSTGTSAETQYF. Full variable domain (remainder filled in from reference TRBV5-4 and TRBJ2-5): ETGVTQSPTHLIKTRGQQVTLRCSSQSGHNTVSWYQQALGQGPQFIFQYYREEENGRGNFPPRFSGLQFPNYSSELNVNALELDDSALYLCASSTGTSAETQYFGPGTRLLVL.

This clone showed up just once. This chain connects TRBV19 to TRBJ2-2; TRBD2 might be the D (5 bases). Germline CDR1 is LNHDA and CDR2 is SQIVND (reference sequence). The CDR3 length is 16 residues. The germline V and J ends were trimmed by 10 bases and 5 bases, with 23 bases remaining between them. CDR3 residues: CATEYRGLSGTGELFF. For the CDR3, the DNA is TGTGCCACCGAGTATAGAGGACTTTCGGGGACCGGGGAGCTGTTTTTT.